A single sample gave rise to the 11 T cell receptor beta chains below, sequenced in a study of cytomegalovirus exposure and HLA in healthy donors. PCR used 60 Vbeta primers and 13 Jbeta primers. TCRdb's copy holds only in-frame clones and misses some; the assay was immunoSEQ multiplex PCR. The profile shows roughly 130,000 clones, around 8.5% of them singletons. The sample comprised PBMCs. These receptors were collected from a man aged 40-49 years in good health and CMV-seronegative.

A few counts support this clone. This chain connects TRBV14 to TRBJ2-1; a weak D match, TRBD1 (6 bases). The CDR3 consists of 14 residues. Germline V gene sequence: CDR1 SGHDN, CDR2 FVKESK. Trimming shortened V by 1 base and J by 8 bases, and 12 bases separated the two germline ends. CDR3 bases: TGTGCCAGCAGCCAAGTGGACAGAGGTGATGAGCAGTTCTTC. It codes for CASSQVDRGDEQFF.

The V gene is TRBV5-1, the J gene TRBJ2-5; 8 bases line up with TRBD2. CDR1 and CDR2 from the germline V gene are SGHRS and YFSETQ. With V trimmed by 4 bases and J by 1 base, 9 bases remained unmatched. The CDR3 is 16 amino acids. The CDR3 DNA reads as TGCGCCAGCAGCGTCGGGGGGGGCGGCACCCAAGAGACCCAGTACTTC. Its translation: CASSVGGGGTQETQYF.

This clone was seen more than once but under ten times. V is TRBV7-3 and J is TRBJ2-1, with 9 nucleotides matching TRBD2. There are 16 residues in the CDR3. Germline V lookup: CDR1 SGHTA, CDR2 FQGTGA. Trimming cost V 0 bases and J 9 bases; bases outside gene matches: 9. CDR3 in amino acids: CASSLTGAAGGGEQFF. In nucleotides, the CDR3 is TGTGCCAGCAGCTTAACGGGGGCAGCGGGGGGAGGTGAGCAGTTCTTC.

This clone occurred once. The chain carries TRBV5-8 and TRBJ2-1, with D uncertain. Trimming took off 4 bases at V and 0 bases at J, with 11 bases between the two ends. Germline V gene sequence: CDR1 SGHTS, CDR2 YDEGEE. The CDR3 extends over 15 amino acids. Here the CDR3 reads CASSNIRSSYNEQFF. The CDR3 DNA follows: TGTGCCAGCAGCAACATACGGAGCTCCTACAATGAGCAGTTCTTC. Full variable domain (rest looked up from reference TRBV5-8 and TRBJ2-1): EAGVTQSPTHLIKTRGQQATLRCSPISGHTSVYWYQQALGLGLQFLLWYDEGEERNRGNFPPRFSGRQFPNYSSELNVNALELEDSALYLCASSNIRSSYNEQFFGPGTRLTVL.

The chain joins TRBV9 to TRBJ2-2; 9 nucleotides match TRBD2. The CDR3 runs 17 residues. The germline V gene has CDR1 SGDLS and CDR2 YYNGEE. V shed 2 bases and J 0 bases; nucleotides not matched to a gene: 5. The CDR3 spells CASSVTLAGPNTGELFF. The DNA for the CDR3 is TGTGCCAGCAGCGTCACACTAGCGGGCCCGAACACCGGGGAGCTGTTTTTT.

The table lists this clone with a few counts. J is TRBJ2-3 and V is TRBV7-2, with D perhaps TRBD2 (6 bases). V was cut by 1 base and J by 6 bases, with 11 bases left in between. The CDR3 is 14 residues long. Looked up from germline, CDR1 is SGHTA and CDR2 is FQGNSA. The CDR3 nucleotides are TGTGCCAGCAGCTTAGGGGACTCAAGGGATACGCAGTATTTT. Amino acids: CASSLGDSRDTQYF.

This clone was picked up a small number of times. This sequence joins TRBV5-6 and TRBJ1-2; D might be TRBD1 (6 bases). V lost 5 bases, J lost 7 bases, and 12 bases lay in between. Germline values: CDR1 SGHDT, CDR2 YYEEEE. This CDR3 has 12 amino acids. CDR3 nucleotide sequence: TGTGCCAGCAGGGGGGGGGCACTTGGCTACACCTTC. This translates into CASRGGALGYTF.

The table lists this clone with a few counts. This chain uses TRBV19 with TRBJ1-1; weak D call: TRBD1 (5 bases). CDR1 is LNHDA, CDR2 SQIVND, per germline (reference sequence). V was shortened by 4 bases and J by 0 bases, with 9 bases between the two germline ends. The CDR3 has 14 amino acids. CDR3 sequence: CASSSPGLNTEAFF. In DNA, the CDR3 is TGTGCCAGTAGTAGTCCAGGGTTGAACACTGAAGCTTTCTTT.

The table lists this clone with a few counts. The chain uses TRBV9 and TRBJ2-3; TRBD2 matches at 9 bases. V lost 0 bases and J lost 1; bases outside the gene matches: 6. CDR1 is SGDLS, CDR2 YYNGEE, per germline. CDR3 size: 17 residues. The CDR3 sequence: CASSVGASGTRTDTQYF. CDR3 nucleotide sequence: TGTGCCAGCAGCGTAGGGGCTAGCGGGACCCGCACAGATACGCAGTATTTT. The variable domain in full, with the rest retrieved from reference TRBV9 and TRBJ2-3, is DSGVTQTPKHLITATGQRVTLRCSPRSGDLSVYWYQQSLDQGLQFLIQYYNGEERAKGNILERFSAQQFPDLHSELNLSSLELGDSALYFCASSVGASGTRTDTQYFGPGTRLTVL.

This clone was counted between two and nine times. The V gene is TRBV2, the J gene TRBJ2-5, with 8 positions matching TRBD2. This CDR3 comprises 12 residues. Trimming cost V 6 bases and J 3 bases; bases outside gene matches: 0. Per germline, CDR1 SNHLY and CDR2 FYNNEI. Here the CDR3 reads CASRLAEETQYF. The CDR3 DNA reads TGTGCCAGCAGACTAGCGGAAGAGACCCAGTACTTC.

The CDR3 loop is CATSRGGSLPGYTF. CDR3 nucleotides: TGTGCCACCAGCAGAGGAGGGTCCCTCCCTGGCTACACCTTC. V is TRBV15 and J is TRBJ1-2; D is unresolved. Germline V gives CDR1 LNHNV, CDR2 YYDKDF (reference sequence). With 1 base removed from V and 7 bases from J, the gap between germline ends came to 13 bases. The CDR3 runs 14 residues.